The sequence of this TCR beta chain was determined in a study of blood T cell repertoires in COVID-19. Study-wide context: Acute and convalescent COVID-19 specimens originated in the United States, Italy and Spain. PBMCs, B-cell-depleted T cells, or T cells were the source of the cDNA or gDNA that made up the material.

There are 15 residues in the CDR3. After removal of 2 bases from V and 4 bases from J, the junction contained 3 bases not matched to a gene. CDR1 is ENHRY, CDR2 SYGVKD, per germline. Per the study methods: The assay estimated nucleated cells by amplifying reference gene primers. The repertoire was sequenced with immunoSEQ multiplex PCR; TCRdb's copy has only in-frame clones and lacks some. D and trimming were read from the DNA, whereas the V and J calls and clone size are those reported in that table. The table lists 95,000 or so clones, less than 90% of them singletons. This receptor was obtained from a man older than 75 with active or convalescent COVID-19. The sequenced sample was peripheral blood. The rearrangement joins TRBV10-3 to TRBJ1-3; TRBD1 aligns across 9 bases. The CDR3 DNA sequence: TGTGCCATCAGTGAGGGACAGGGGAAAGGAAACACCATATATTTT. It encodes CAISEGQGKGNTIYF.